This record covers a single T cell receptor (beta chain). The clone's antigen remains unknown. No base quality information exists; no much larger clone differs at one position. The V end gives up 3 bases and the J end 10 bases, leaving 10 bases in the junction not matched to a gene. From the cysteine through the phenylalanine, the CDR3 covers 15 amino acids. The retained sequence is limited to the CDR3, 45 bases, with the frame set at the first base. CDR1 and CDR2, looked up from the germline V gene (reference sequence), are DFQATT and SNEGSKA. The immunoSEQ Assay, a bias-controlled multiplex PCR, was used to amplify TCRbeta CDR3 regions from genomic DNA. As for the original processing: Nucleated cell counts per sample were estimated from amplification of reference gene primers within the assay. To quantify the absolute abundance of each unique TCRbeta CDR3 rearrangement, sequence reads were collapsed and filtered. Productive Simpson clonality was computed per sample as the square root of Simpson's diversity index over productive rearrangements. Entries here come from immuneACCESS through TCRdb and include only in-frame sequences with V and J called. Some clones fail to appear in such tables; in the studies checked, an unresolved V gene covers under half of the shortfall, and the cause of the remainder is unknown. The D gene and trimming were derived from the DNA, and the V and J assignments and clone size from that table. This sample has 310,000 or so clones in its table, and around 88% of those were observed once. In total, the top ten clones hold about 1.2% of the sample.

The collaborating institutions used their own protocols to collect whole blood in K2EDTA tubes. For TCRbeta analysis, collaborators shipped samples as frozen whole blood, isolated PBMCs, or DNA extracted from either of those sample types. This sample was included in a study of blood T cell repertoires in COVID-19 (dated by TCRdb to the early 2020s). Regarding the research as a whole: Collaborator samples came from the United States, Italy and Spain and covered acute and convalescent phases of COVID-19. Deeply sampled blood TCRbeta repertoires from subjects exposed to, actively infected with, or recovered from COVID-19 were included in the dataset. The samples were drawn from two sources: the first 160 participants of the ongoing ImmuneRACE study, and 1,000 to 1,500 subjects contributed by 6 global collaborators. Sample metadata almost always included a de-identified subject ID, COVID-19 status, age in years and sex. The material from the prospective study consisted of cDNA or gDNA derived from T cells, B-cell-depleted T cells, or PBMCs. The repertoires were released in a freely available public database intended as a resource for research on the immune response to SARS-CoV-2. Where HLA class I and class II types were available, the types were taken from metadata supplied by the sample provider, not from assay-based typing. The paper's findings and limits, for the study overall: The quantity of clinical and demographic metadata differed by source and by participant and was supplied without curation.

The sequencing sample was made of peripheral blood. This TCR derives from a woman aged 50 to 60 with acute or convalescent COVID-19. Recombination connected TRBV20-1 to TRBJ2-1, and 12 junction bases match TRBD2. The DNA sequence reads TGCAGTGCTAGTCTACCTAGCGGGGGGGCCCGAGAGCAGTTCTTC. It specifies CSASLPSGGAREQFF.